The 16 T cell receptor beta chains in this list originate from one sample, sequenced in a study of response to subunit inactivated influenza vaccine. One entry per CDR3 protein, called by TCRdb with MiXCR from the RT-PCR reads. The table shows fewer than 750,000 distinct CDR3 sequences, with around 15% occurring only once. The sample in question was PBMCs from blood, obtained 11 to 12 days after vaccination. These receptors were collected from a man in his fifties or sixties who received an inactivated influenza vaccine.

This clonotype was observed a few times. The DNA is omitted, as the CDR3 cannot be located on it reliably, and the CDR3 follows TCRdb's listing. The chain recombines TRBV29-1 with TRBJ1-2. Per germline, CDR1 SQVTM and CDR2 ANQGSEA. The CDR3 is 14 residues long, counting both termini. The CDR3 spells CSVEDHGDFRGYTF.

The chain employs TRBV6-5 and TRBJ2-1; 11 nucleotides line up with TRBD2. The CDR3 runs 14 residues. Germline V CDR1 and CDR2: MNHEY, SVGAGI. V lost 4 bases, J lost 10 bases, and 6 bases stayed unmatched. CDR3 residues: CASSSGLAEKEQFF. CDR3 in DNA: TGTGCCAGCAGTTCGGGACTAGCGGAGAAAGAGCAGTTCTTC.

The table lists this clonotype with a few counts. V is TRBV6-1 and J is TRBJ2-5; 7 nucleotides align to TRBD1. The CDR3 is made up of 15 amino acids. Germline CDR1 MNHNS, CDR2 SASEGT. V lost 4 bases to trimming and J lost 5 bases; unmatched junction nucleotides: 10. For the CDR3, the DNA is TGTGCCAGCAGTGTTCCGGGACAGAAGGCTGAGACCCAGTACTTC. This codes for CASSVPGQKAETQYF.

Note on this clonotype: A junction boundary mismatches the germline segment, possibly from a read error. The chain is built from TRBV7-8 and TRBJ2-5; no reliable D call. The CDR3 spans 11 residues. Germline V gene data show CDR1 as SGHVS and CDR2 as FQNEAQ. The CDR3 spells CSSSLGLLQNF. The DNA of the CDR3 is TGTTCCAGCAGCTTAGGTCTCCTCCAAAACTTC.

This clonotype showed up just a few times. V is TRBV7-2 and J is TRBJ2-1, with D possibly matching TRBD2 (5 bases). The germline gives CDR1 SGHTA, CDR2 FQGNSA. This CDR3 is 15 amino acids long. Deletions cut 4 bases from V and 6 bases from J, with 16 bases between. The CDR3: CASSSSGLPANEQFF. DNA for the CDR3: TGTGCCAGCAGCTCCAGCGGTCTGCCCGCCAATGAGCAGTTCTTC.

This rearrangement joins TRBV11-2 to TRBJ2-1, with D unresolved. V was cut by 5 bases and J by 1 base, with 12 bases left in between. This CDR3 has 15 amino acids. The germline V gene encodes CDR1 SGHAT and CDR2 FQNNGV. CDR3 bases: TGTGCCAGCAGCCCTACCGGGCAATCCTACAATGAGCAGTTCTTC. As protein: CASSPTGQSYNEQFF.

This clonotype appeared many times. The CDR3 here is CASSDTGGPYNEQFF. The DNA of the CDR3 is TGTGCCAGCAGTGATACGGGGGGTCCATACAATGAGCAGTTCTTC. V usage is TRBV3-1 and J usage is TRBJ2-1; 7 bases are shared with TRBD2. The CDR3 contains 15 residues. The V and J ends lost 6 bases and 4 bases, in that order; junction bases with no gene match: 9. The germline CDR1 and CDR2 sequences are LGHDT and YNNKEL (reference sequence).

This clonotype came up many times. This chain joins TRBV9 and TRBJ1-1, with no clear D. V lost 1 base, J lost 11 bases, and 6 bases lay in between. The CDR3 spans 10 residues. Per germline, CDR1 SGDLS and CDR2 YYNGEE. CDR3 amino acids: CASSVKRAFF. In DNA form, the CDR3 reads TGTGCCAGCAGCGTAAAGAGGGCTTTCTTT.

This chain joins TRBV9 and TRBJ2-1; TRBD2 aligns across 10 bases. V dropped 3 bases and J dropped 1; count of bases not matched to a gene: 7. This CDR3 is built from 17 residues. The germline V gene has CDR1 SGDLS and CDR2 YYNGEE. CDR3 DNA sequence: TGTGCCAGCAGCGCGGGACTAGCGTTCAGTTCCTACAATGAGCAGTTCTTC. Its protein is CASSAGLAFSSYNEQFF. Full variable domain (outside the CDR3, taken from reference TRBV9 and TRBJ2-1): DSGVTQTPKHLITATGQRVTLRCSPRSGDLSVYWYQQSLDQGLQFLIQYYNGEERAKGNILERFSAQQFPDLHSELNLSSLELGDSALYFCASSAGLAFSSYNEQFFGPGTRLTVL.

This clonotype came up many times. The V call is TRBV2, the J call TRBJ2-4, with D unresolved. Germline CDR1 and CDR2: SNHLY and FYNNEI. The ends were cut back, 6 bases at V and 0 bases at J, with 6 bases in the middle. The CDR3 is 13 residues long. In DNA form, the CDR3 reads TGTGCCAGCAGGGTCCTAGCCAAAAACATTCAGTACTTC. It encodes CASRVLAKNIQYF.

The V call is TRBV27, the J call TRBJ2-1, with 12 nucleotides matching TRBD1. CDR3 length: 16 amino acids. Trimming removed 6 bases from V and 8 bases from J; junction bases left unmatched: 11. CDR1 is MNHEY and CDR2 is SMNVEV in the germline V gene (reference sequence). The CDR3 coding sequence is TGTGCCAGCAGCATCCTTGGGACAGGGGGCTCGGATGAGCAGTTCTTC. Amino acids: CASSILGTGGSDEQFF.

The genes are TRBV7-9 and TRBJ2-2; D may match TRBD1 or TRBD2 (5 bases each). Germline values: CDR1 SEHNR, CDR2 FQNEAQ (reference sequence). The V end lost 5 bases, the J end lost 4 bases, and 14 bases lay between the germline ends. The CDR3 has 15 amino acids. CDR3 in amino acids: CASSPRGRVTGELFF. The CDR3 nucleotides are TGTGCCAGCAGCCCCCGGGGCAGGGTCACCGGGGAGCTGTTTTTT.

This clonotype was observed a few times. The J gene is TRBJ2-7, the V gene TRBV15; D unclear. The CDR3 contains 15 residues. With 1 base removed from V and 5 bases from J, the gap between germline ends came to 15 bases. Germline-derived CDR1 and CDR2 are LNHNV and YYDKDF (reference sequence). This CDR3 is CATSRVARARDEQYF. In DNA, the CDR3 is TGTGCCACCAGCAGAGTCGCTCGAGCACGGGACGAGCAGTACTTC.

This chain uses TRBV20-1 with TRBJ2-1; D possibly matches TRBD1 or TRBD2 (5 bases each). Per germline, CDR1 DFQATT and CDR2 SNEGSKA (reference sequence). V dropped 3 bases and J dropped 7 bases, with 13 bases sitting between them. The CDR3 extends over 13 amino acids. In DNA, the CDR3 is TGCAGTGCTAGGGGACGGACTGGAAATGAGCAGTTCTTC. Its translation is CSARGRTGNEQFF.

This clonotype was counted a few times. This sequence joins TRBV10-3 and TRBJ2-1, with TRBD2 matching over 7 bases. Germline V gene lookup returns CDR1 ENHRY and CDR2 SYGVKD. V shed 2 bases, J shed 0 bases, and the junction held 7 bases outside the gene matches. The CDR3 extends over 17 amino acids. The CDR3 DNA is TGTGCCATCAGTGAGGGTAGCGGGTTGGGCTCCTACAATGAGCAGTTCTTC. Translating gives CAISEGSGLGSYNEQFF.

This clonotype was seen a few times. The V and J genes are TRBV6-2 or TRBV6-3 and TRBJ1-5, with 9 nucleotides matching TRBD1. J gave up 8 bases and V 2 bases, and 13 bases lay outside the gene matches. The CDR3 is 17 amino acids. Germline-derived CDR1 and CDR2 are MNHEY and SVGEGT. CDR3 nucleotides: TGTGCCAGCAGTTACCCTCGGACAGGGGAGCACCCTAAGCCCCAGCATTTT. It specifies CASSYPRTGEHPKPQHF.